A single sample is the source of the 23 T cell receptor beta chains below, sequenced in a study of cytomegalovirus exposure and HLA in healthy donors. In the PCR, 60 Vbeta and 13 Jbeta primers were used. Repertoires were generated with immunoSEQ multiplex PCR, while TCRdb's copy carries only in-frame clones and drops some. The table has fewer than 250,000 clones, approximately 70% seen once. The source material was PBMCs. The receptors here all came from a woman in her twenties or thirties in good health and CMV-seronegative.

The V and J genes are TRBV20-1 and TRBJ2-3; no firm D call. Germline V gene lookup returns CDR1 DFQATT and CDR2 SNEGSKA (reference sequence). CDR3 length: 11 residues. V shed 6 bases and J shed 4 bases, with 8 bases lying between them. The CDR3 loop is CSAYSADTQYF. The CDR3 nucleotides read TGCAGTGCCTACTCGGCAGATACGCAGTATTTT.

This chain links TRBV11-1 with TRBJ2-7; tentatively, D is TRBD1 (6 bases). V was clipped by 4 bases and J by 2 bases, with 15 bases between them. This CDR3 has 15 amino acids. CDR1 is SGHAT and CDR2 is FQDESV in the germline V gene (reference sequence). Here the CDR3 DNA reads TGTGCCAGCAGCTCTCACAGGGCAAGAACCTACGAGCAGTACTTC. Translated: CASSSHRARTYEQYF.

In the case of this clone: Germline is not matched at one junction end, which may reflect a read error. DNA of the CDR3: TGTGCCTGGAGTGTAAGCCCGAATACCGGGGAGCTGTTTTTT. It specifies CAWSVSPNTGELFF. The chain links TRBV30 to TRBJ2-2; D is ambiguous. This CDR3 comprises 14 residues. The germline V gene has CDR1 GTSNPN and CDR2 SVGIG (reference sequence).

The chain joins TRBV11-2 to TRBJ1-6; no firm D call. The CDR3 contains 14 residues. V lost 1 base and J 3 bases, leaving 4 bases between the germline ends. The germline gives CDR1 SGHAT, CDR2 FQNNGV. CDR3 sequence reads: CASSLGGYNSPLHF. In DNA, the CDR3 is TGTGCCAGCAGCTTAGGAGGCTATAATTCACCCCTCCACTTT.

The J gene is TRBJ1-2, the V gene TRBV30; D is ambiguous. The V and J ends lost 3 bases and 7 bases respectively, with 15 bases between them. The CDR3 is 13 amino acids. CDR1 and CDR2 from the germline V gene are GTSNPN and SVGIG (reference sequence). CDR3 in amino acids: CAWREDGAGGYTF. CDR3 nucleotide sequence: TGTGCCTGGAGGGAGGACGGCGCCGGTGGCTACACCTTC.

The chain couples TRBV19 to TRBJ2-5, with 12 bases matching TRBD2. The CDR3 loop spans 15 amino acids. Germline V gives CDR1 LNHDA, CDR2 SQIVND (reference sequence). Unmatched junction bases numbered 4, after V lost 6 bases and J lost 2 bases. CDR3 region: CASSSTSGRQETQYF. Written as DNA, the CDR3 is TGTGCCAGTAGCTCGACTAGCGGGAGACAAGAGACCCAGTACTTC.

This clone was seen more than once but under ten times. The rearrangement uses TRBV5-1 and TRBJ1-4; D unresolved. Between the trimmed V and J ends, which lost 1 base and 2 bases, there was a span of 3 bases. The CDR3 loop spans 13 amino acids. Germline CDR1 and CDR2: SGHRS and YFSETQ. CDR3 sequence (DNA): TGCGCCAGCAGCTTGCGTACTAATGAAAAACTGTTTTTT. Its protein product is CASSLRTNEKLFF.

Comments on this clone: The germline gene is not matched at one end of the junction; a read error may be the cause. The chain is built from TRBV6-6 and TRBJ1-6, with no clear D. The germline V gene has CDR1 MNHNY and CDR2 SVGAGI (reference sequence). This CDR3 is built from 12 residues. CDR3 protein: CASSYSSSPLNF. Here the CDR3 DNA reads TGTGCCAGCAGTTACTCGAGTTCACCCCTCAACTTT.

As for this clone: An end of the junction does not agree with germline; a read error may underlie this. Here the CDR3 DNA reads TGTGCTAGCAGCCGCCAGGGGCAAGAGACCCAGTACTTC. This translates into CASSRQGQETQYF. The chain employs TRBV7-7 and TRBJ2-5; D is possibly TRBD1 (6 bases). Germline values: CDR1 SSHAT, CDR2 FNYEAQ (reference sequence). The CDR3 sequence is 13 residues long.

The V and J genes are TRBV10-1 and TRBJ2-3, with D perhaps TRBD2 (7 bases). The CDR3 loop spans 13 amino acids. CDR1 WNHNN and CDR2 SYGVQD come from the germline V gene (reference sequence). The V and J ends lost 6 bases and 8 bases respectively, with 15 bases between them. The CDR3, as DNA: TGCGCCAGCAGCCCCGGCGGGGGCGGTACGCAGTATTTT. Its translation: CASSPGGGGTQYF.

The sample holds a few counts of this clone. This CDR3 is also generated by other DNA sequences in the sample. This chain uses TRBV30 with TRBJ1-4, with 8 bases aligning to TRBD1. V lost 0 bases and J lost 8; bases outside the gene matches: 11. This CDR3 contains 16 residues. Germline V CDR1 and CDR2: GTSNPN, SVGIG (reference sequence). CDR3 protein: CAWSVQIGQGLEKLFF. The CDR3 DNA follows: TGTGCCTGGAGTGTACAAATCGGACAGGGACTAGAAAAACTGTTTTTT.

The J gene is TRBJ1-1, the V gene TRBV2, with 7 bases matching TRBD1. J gave up 0 bases and V 6 bases, and 7 bases lay outside the gene matches. The CDR3 totals 15 residues. Germline CDR1 and CDR2: SNHLY and FYNNEI. Here the CDR3 DNA reads TGTGCCAGCAGCCCGACAGGGACCATGAACACTGAAGCTTTCTTT. This encodes CASSPTGTMNTEAFF. The whole variable domain, filled in from reference TRBV2 and TRBJ1-1, reads EPEVTQTPSHQVTQMGQEVILRCVPISNHLYFYWYRQILGQKVEFLVSFYNNEISEKSEIFDDQFSVERPDGSNFTLKIRSTKLEDSAMYFCASSPTGTMNTEAFFGQGTRLTVV.

This rearrangement joins TRBV6-6 to TRBJ2-7; 10 bases are shared with TRBD2. The CDR3 loop spans 15 amino acids. Germline CDR1 reads MNHNY; CDR2 reads SVGAGI (reference sequence). With V trimmed by 5 bases and J by 2 bases, 6 bases remained unmatched. The CDR3 coding sequence is TGTGCCAGCAGTAAAGGACTAGCGGCAGCCTACGAGCAGTACTTC. Its protein is CASSKGLAAAYEQYF.

This clone was seen a few times. CDR3 bases: TGCGCCAGCAACCCATCCACCGGCGGAGAAGAAAAACTGTTTTTT. Amino acids: CASNPSTGGEEKLFF. This chain connects TRBV5-1 to TRBJ1-4; D remains ambiguous. Germline-derived CDR1 and CDR2 are SGHRS and YFSETQ. Between the trimmed V and J ends, which lost 6 bases and 8 bases, there was a span of 20 bases. The CDR3 totals 15 residues.

The chain employs TRBV5-1 and TRBJ1-1, with D perhaps TRBD1 (5 bases). V lost 1 base and J 1 base, leaving 11 bases between the germline ends. The CDR3 extends over 15 amino acids. The germline gives CDR1 SGHRS, CDR2 YFSETQ. CDR3 nucleotides: TGCGCCAGCAGCTTGCGGGGGAGTCAGAACACTGAAGCTTTCTTT. It encodes CASSLRGSQNTEAFF.

The rearrangement uses TRBV6-1 and TRBJ1-5, with TRBD1 matching over 7 bases. Germline loops: CDR1 MNHNS, CDR2 SASEGT. Trimming at V came to 4 bases and at J to 3 bases, leaving 9 bases not matched to a gene. This CDR3 region has 16 residues. The DNA of the CDR3 is TGTGCCAGCAGTGGACAAGACAGGGCAAACAATCAGCCCCAGCATTTT. It is translated as CASSGQDRANNQPQHF.

This clone has a handful of counts. The rearrangement joins TRBV29-1 to TRBJ2-1; a possible D gene is TRBD2 (5 bases). The germline V gene encodes CDR1 SQVTM and CDR2 ANQGSEA. With 0 bases removed from V and 7 bases from J, the gap between germline ends came to 16 bases. The CDR3 loop spans 15 amino acids. The CDR3 region is CSVEDHRGLGNEQFF. DNA of the CDR3: TGCAGCGTTGAAGACCACCGAGGGTTAGGGAATGAGCAGTTCTTC.

This chain joins TRBV11-2 and TRBJ1-3; D remains unclear. This CDR3 is built from 14 residues. V shed 3 bases and J shed 11 bases, with 17 bases lying between them. CDR1 is SGHAT and CDR2 is FQNNGV in the germline V gene. The chain's CDR3 is CASSFSPTSLAIYF. CDR3 coding DNA: TGTGCCAGCAGCTTTAGCCCTACCTCCCTGGCCATATATTTT.

The CDR3 nucleotides are TGCGCCAGCAGCTTGGAACTAGCGGGTAGGGAGACCCAGTACTTC. Protein product: CASSLELAGRETQYF. The chain employs TRBV5-1 and TRBJ2-5; 9 nucleotides match TRBD2. This CDR3 contains 15 residues. Germline trimming cut 0 bases from V and 5 bases from J; bases unmatched to any gene: 5. The germline CDR1 and CDR2 sequences are SGHRS and YFSETQ.

This chain uses TRBV29-1 with TRBJ1-1, with 8 nucleotides matching TRBD1. Germline V gives CDR1 SQVTM, CDR2 ANQGSEA. Trimming at V came to 7 bases and at J to 0 bases, leaving 4 bases not matched to a gene. CDR3 size: 13 residues. CDR3: CSGLGQVNTEAFF. The CDR3 DNA reads TGCAGCGGACTGGGACAGGTGAACACTGAAGCTTTCTTT.

The genes are TRBV9 and TRBJ1-4; 7 nucleotides agree with TRBD1. Germline V CDR1 and CDR2: SGDLS, YYNGEE. The length of the CDR3 is 15 residues. V trimming: 3 bases; J trimming: 7 bases; junction bases outside the gene matches: 9. The CDR3 nucleotides are TGTGCCAGCAGCGCCTCGACAGGGCAGGGTGAAAAACTGTTTTTT. Its protein product is CASSASTGQGEKLFF.

Comments on this clone: The same CDR3 arises from other DNA sequences in this sample as well. The chain has TRBV4-1 and TRBJ2-1, with 13 bases aligning to TRBD2. CDR3 length: 15 residues. V shed 3 bases, J shed 10 bases, and the junction held 6 bases outside the gene matches. Germline V CDR1 and CDR2: MGHRA, YSYEKL. The CDR3 DNA is TGCGCCAGCAGCCAGGAACTAGCGGGGGGGCGAGAGCAGTTCTTC. It encodes CASSQELAGGREQFF.

The chain links TRBV4-1 to TRBJ2-2, with 11 bases matching TRBD2. Trimming cost V 0 bases and J 4 bases; bases outside gene matches: 7. Germline V gene data show CDR1 as MGHRA and CDR2 as YSYEKL. CDR3 length: 18 residues. The CDR3, as DNA: TGCGCCAGCAGCCAAGATTGGGCTAGCGGGGGGCCCACCGGGGAGCTGTTTTTT. This sequence encodes CASSQDWASGGPTGELFF.